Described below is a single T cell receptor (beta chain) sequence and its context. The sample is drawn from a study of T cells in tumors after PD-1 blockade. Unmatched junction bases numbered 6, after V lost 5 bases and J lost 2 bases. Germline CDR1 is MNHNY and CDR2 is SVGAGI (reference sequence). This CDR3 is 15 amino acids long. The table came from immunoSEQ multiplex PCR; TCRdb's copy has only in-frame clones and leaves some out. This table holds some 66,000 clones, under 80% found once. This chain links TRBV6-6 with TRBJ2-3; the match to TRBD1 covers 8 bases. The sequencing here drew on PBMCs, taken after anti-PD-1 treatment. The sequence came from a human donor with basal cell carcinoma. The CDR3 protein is CASSRTGTDTDTQYF. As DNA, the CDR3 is TGTGCCAGCAGTCGGACAGGGACCGACACAGATACGCAGTATTTT.